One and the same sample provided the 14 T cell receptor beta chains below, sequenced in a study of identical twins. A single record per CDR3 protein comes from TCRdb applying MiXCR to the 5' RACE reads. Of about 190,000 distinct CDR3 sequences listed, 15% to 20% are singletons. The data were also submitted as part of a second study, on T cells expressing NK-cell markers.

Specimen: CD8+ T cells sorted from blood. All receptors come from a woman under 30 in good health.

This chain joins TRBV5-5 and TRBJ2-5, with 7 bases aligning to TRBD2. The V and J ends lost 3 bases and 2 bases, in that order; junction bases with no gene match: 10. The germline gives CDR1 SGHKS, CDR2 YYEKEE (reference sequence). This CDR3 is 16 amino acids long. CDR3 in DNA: TGTGCCAGCAGCTGGGATAGGGGTAGCGGGCAAGAGACCCAGTACTTC. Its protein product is CASSWDRGSGQETQYF.

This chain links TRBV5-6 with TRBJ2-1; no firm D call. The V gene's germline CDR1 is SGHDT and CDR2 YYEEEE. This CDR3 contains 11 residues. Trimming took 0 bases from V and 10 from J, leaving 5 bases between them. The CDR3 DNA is TGTGCCAGCAGCTTGGCCTCCGAGCAGTTCTTC. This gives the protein CASSLASEQFF.

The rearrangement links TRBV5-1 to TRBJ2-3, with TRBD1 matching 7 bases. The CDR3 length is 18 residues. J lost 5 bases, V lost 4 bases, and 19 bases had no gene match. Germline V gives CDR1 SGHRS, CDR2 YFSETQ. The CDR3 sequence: CASSRVYRGDRTLDTQYF. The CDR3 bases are TGCGCCAGCAGCCGCGTCTACAGGGGCGACAGGACGTTAGATACGCAGTATTTT.

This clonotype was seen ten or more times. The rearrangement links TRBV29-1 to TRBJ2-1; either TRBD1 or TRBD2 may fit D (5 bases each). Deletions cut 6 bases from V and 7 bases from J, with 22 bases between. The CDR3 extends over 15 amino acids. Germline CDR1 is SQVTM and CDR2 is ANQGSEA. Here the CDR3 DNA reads TGCAGCGTCCGGGGCCGGGAACTAGAAGGGAATGAGCAGTTCTTC. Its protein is CSVRGRELEGNEQFF.

CDR3: CASSLSPGSGLYNEQFF. CDR3 coding DNA: TGTGCCAGCAGTTTATCGCCCGGGTCGGGGTTATACAATGAGCAGTTCTTC. The chain has TRBV27 and TRBJ2-1; TRBD2 is a possible D gene (5 bases). This CDR3 has 17 amino acids. CDR1 is MNHEY and CDR2 is SMNVEV in the germline V gene (reference sequence). V lost 0 bases and J 4 bases, leaving 16 bases between the germline ends.

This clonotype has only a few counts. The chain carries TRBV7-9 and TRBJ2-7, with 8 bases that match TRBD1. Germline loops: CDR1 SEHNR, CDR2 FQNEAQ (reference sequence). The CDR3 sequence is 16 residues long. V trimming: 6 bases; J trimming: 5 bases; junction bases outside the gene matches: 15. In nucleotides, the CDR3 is TGTGCCAGCAGTGTAGTTGCACAGGGGGTCCGTCACGAGCAGTACTTC. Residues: CASSVVAQGVRHEQYF.

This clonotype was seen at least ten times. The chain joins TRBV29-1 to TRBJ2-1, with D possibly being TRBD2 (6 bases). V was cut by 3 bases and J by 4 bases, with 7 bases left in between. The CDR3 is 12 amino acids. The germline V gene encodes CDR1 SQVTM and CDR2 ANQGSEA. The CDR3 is CSVEGGYNEQFF. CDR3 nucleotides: TGCAGCGTTGAGGGGGGTTACAATGAGCAGTTCTTC.

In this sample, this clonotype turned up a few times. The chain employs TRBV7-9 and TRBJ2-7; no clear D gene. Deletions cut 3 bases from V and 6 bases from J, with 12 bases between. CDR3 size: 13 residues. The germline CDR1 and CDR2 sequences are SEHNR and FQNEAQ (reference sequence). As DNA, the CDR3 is TGTGCCAGCAGCTTTCGATGGGTCGGCGAGCAGTACTTC. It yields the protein CASSFRWVGEQYF.

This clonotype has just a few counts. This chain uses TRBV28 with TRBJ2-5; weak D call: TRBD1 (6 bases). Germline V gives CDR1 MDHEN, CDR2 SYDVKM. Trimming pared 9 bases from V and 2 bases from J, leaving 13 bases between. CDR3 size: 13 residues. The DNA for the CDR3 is TGTGCCAGGGAACAGGGTGGACAAGAGACCCAGTACTTC. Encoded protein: CAREQGGQETQYF.

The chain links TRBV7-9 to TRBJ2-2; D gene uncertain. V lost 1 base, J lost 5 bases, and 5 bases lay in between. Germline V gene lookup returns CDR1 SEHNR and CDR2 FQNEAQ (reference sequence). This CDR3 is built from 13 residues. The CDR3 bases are TGTGCCAGCAGCTTAGTGGAAACCGGGGAGCTGTTTTTT. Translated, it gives CASSLVETGELFF. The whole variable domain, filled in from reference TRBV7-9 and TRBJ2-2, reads DTGVSQNPRHKITKRGQNVTFRCDPISEHNRLYWYRQTLGQGPEFLTYFQNEAQLEKSRLLSDRFSAERPKGSFSTLEIQRTEQGDSAMYLCASSLVETGELFFGEGSRLTVL.

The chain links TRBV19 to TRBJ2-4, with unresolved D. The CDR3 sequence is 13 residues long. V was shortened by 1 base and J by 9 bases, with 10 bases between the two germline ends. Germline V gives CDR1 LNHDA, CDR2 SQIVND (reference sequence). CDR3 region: CASSIAGFGIQYF. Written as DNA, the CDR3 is TGTGCCAGTAGTATAGCCGGGTTTGGCATTCAGTACTTC.

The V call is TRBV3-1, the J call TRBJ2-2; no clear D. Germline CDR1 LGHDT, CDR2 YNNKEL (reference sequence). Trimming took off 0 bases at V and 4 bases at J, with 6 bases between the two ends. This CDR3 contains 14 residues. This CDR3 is CASSQDRGTGELFF. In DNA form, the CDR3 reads TGTGCCAGCAGCCAAGATAGAGGCACCGGGGAGCTGTTTTTT. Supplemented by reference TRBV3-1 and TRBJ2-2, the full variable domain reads DTAVSQTPKYLVTQMGNDKSIKCEQNLGHDTMYWYKQDSKKFLKIMFSYNNKELIINETVPNRFSPKSPDKAHLNLHINSLELGDSAVYFCASSQDRGTGELFFGEGSRLTVL.

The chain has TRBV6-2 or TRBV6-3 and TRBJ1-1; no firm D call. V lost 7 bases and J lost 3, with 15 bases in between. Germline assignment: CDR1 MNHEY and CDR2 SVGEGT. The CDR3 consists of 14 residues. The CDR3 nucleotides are TGTGCCAGCACTTCAAAAGCGGTGTACACTGAAGCTTTCTTT. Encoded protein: CASTSKAVYTEAFF.

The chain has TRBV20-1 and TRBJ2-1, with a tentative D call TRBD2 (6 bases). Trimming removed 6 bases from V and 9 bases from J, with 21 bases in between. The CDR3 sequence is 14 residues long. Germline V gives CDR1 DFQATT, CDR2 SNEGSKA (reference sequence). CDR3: CSAPRTTGSIEQFF. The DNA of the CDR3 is TGCAGTGCCCCGAGGACTACCGGGAGTATTGAGCAGTTCTTC.